A single sample is the source of the 32 T cell receptor beta chains below, sequenced in a study of read filtering for tumor transcriptome and immune sequencing. From approximately 430 ng of RNA, a library with molecular barcoded alpha/delta and beta/gamma adaptors was made. A single record per CDR3 protein comes from TCRdb applying MiXCR to the reads. The sample contains about 130,000 distinct CDR3 sequences, approximately 13% of which appear only once. Sequencing was carried out using a population of CD138-negative cells sorted from bone marrow. Receptors were obtained from a donor at least 40 years old with multiple myeloma.

This chain joins TRBV30 and TRBJ2-5, with D possibly TRBD1 on 5 matching bases. Per the germline V gene, CDR1 is GTSNPN and CDR2 is SVGIG (reference sequence). The CDR3 runs 16 residues. Deletions cut 1 base from V and 5 bases from J, with 20 bases between. CDR3 sequence (DNA): TGTGCCTGGAGTGGACCCACAGCAGGGTCGCGGGAGACCCAGTACTTC. It codes for CAWSGPTAGSRETQYF.

The sample holds a few counts of this clonotype. The rearrangement uses TRBV18 and TRBJ2-5; the match to TRBD1 covers 7 bases. Trimming removed 4 bases from V and 3 bases from J; junction bases left unmatched: 2. Germline V gene data show CDR1 as KGHSH and CDR2 as LQKENI. The CDR3 loop spans 13 amino acids. The CDR3 loop is CASSLQGEETQYF. As DNA, the CDR3 is TGTGCCAGCTCACTCCAGGGGGAAGAGACCCAGTACTTC.

This clonotype was detected many times. The chain joins TRBV4-1 to TRBJ2-3; D not certain. The germline V and J ends were trimmed by 2 bases and 5 bases, with 14 bases remaining between them. CDR1 is MGHRA, CDR2 YSYEKL, per germline. The CDR3 has 15 residues. CDR3 DNA: TGCGCCAGCAGCCAAACCGGGCCGAAACAAGATACGCAGTATTTT. Translation: CASSQTGPKQDTQYF.

This clonotype was counted at least ten times. The rearrangement links TRBV19 to TRBJ2-1; D is uncertain. This CDR3 has 14 residues. CDR1 LNHDA and CDR2 SQIVND come from the germline V gene (reference sequence). Trimming removed 9 bases from V and 0 bases from J, with 12 bases in between. The CDR3 spells CASSSLTSYNEQFF. The DNA of the CDR3 is TGTGCCAGCAGTTCCCTCACCTCCTACAATGAGCAGTTCTTC.

This clonotype showed up many times. CDR3 sequence: CATSRGPGPTRREGHQAFF. As DNA, the CDR3 is TGTGCCACCAGCAGAGGCCCAGGGCCGACGAGACGTGAGGGGCATCAGGCTTTCTTT. The chain links TRBV15 to TRBJ1-1; D might be TRBD1 (5 bases). With 1 base removed from V and 11 bases from J, the gap between germline ends came to 32 bases. This CDR3 has 19 amino acids. Germline V lookup: CDR1 LNHNV, CDR2 YYDKDF (reference sequence).

At least ten counts were recorded for this clonotype. The chain combines TRBV19 with TRBJ2-7; a possible D gene is TRBD1 (6 bases). Trimming took off 5 bases at V and 0 bases at J, with 14 bases between the two ends. Germline assignment: CDR1 LNHDA and CDR2 SQIVND (reference sequence). The CDR3 sequence is 15 residues long. In DNA, the CDR3 is TGTGCCAGTAGTGGGGGACATTCTAGCTCCTACGAGCAGTACTTC. Translation: CASSGGHSSSYEQYF. The whole variable domain, filled in from reference TRBV19 and TRBJ2-7, reads DGGITQSPKYLFRKEGQNVTLSCEQNLNHDAMYWYRQDPGQGLRLIYYSQIVNDFQKGDIAEGYSVSREKKESFPLTVTSAQKNPTAFYLCASSGGHSSSYEQYFGPGTRLTVT.

This clonotype came up many times. J is TRBJ2-1 and V is TRBV3-2; TRBD1 is the table's D call, not checked against the DNA. TRBV3-2 is a pseudogene locus. The CDR3 is 18 residues long. The CDR3, as DNA: TGTGCCAGCAGCCAAAACCCGAGGGACAGGGACACGTACAATGAGCAGTTCTTC. It is translated as CASSQNPRDRDTYNEQFF.

This clonotype occurred many times. The J gene is TRBJ2-5, the V gene TRBV6-2 or TRBV6-3; TRBD1 aligns across 7 bases. The germline V gene encodes CDR1 MNHEY and CDR2 SVGEGT. The V segment lost 4 bases and the J segment 4 bases; nucleotides outside the gene matches: 18. The CDR3 length is 18 residues. For the CDR3, the DNA is TGTGCCAGCAGTTCCGCAAGGGACAGTCTTTTTAATGCAGAGACCCAGTACTTC. Amino acids: CASSSARDSLFNAETQYF.

For this clonotype: This sequence may be a read error, since a much larger clone differs from it by one base. J is TRBJ2-1 and V is TRBV28, with TRBD1 identical over 7 bases. CDR3 size: 14 residues. Looked up from germline, CDR1 is MDHEN and CDR2 is SYDVKM. The CDR3 loop is CASSSRDRTNGQFF. The DNA of the CDR3 is TGTGCCAGCAGTTCCCGGGACAGAACCAATGGGCAGTTCTTC. The full variable domain, in which reference TRBV28 and TRBJ2-1 provide the parts outside the CDR3, is DVKVTQSSRYLVKRTGEKVFLECVQDMDHENMFWYRQDPGLGLRLIYFSYDVKMKEKGDIPEGYSVSREKKERFSLILESASTNQTSMYLCASSSRDRTNGQFFGPGTRLTVL.

Of note for this clonotype: One base away lies a much larger clone, so this may be a sequencing read error. Because the CDR3 is missing its conserved closing phenylalanine or tryptophan, this is likely a read error. The V gene is TRBV18, the J gene TRBJ1-1; D ambiguous. The length of the CDR3 is 15 residues. V lost 0 bases to trimming and J lost 0 bases, with 8 bases between them. The germline V gene encodes CDR1 KGHSH and CDR2 LQKENI. The CDR3 protein is CASSPPSGMNTEAFL. As DNA, the CDR3 is TGTGCCAGCTCACCACCGAGCGGAATGAACACTGAAGCTTTCCTT.

This clonotype has at least ten counts. The chain recombines TRBV20-1 with TRBJ2-7; D may be TRBD2 (6 bases). Trimming took off 2 bases at V and 6 bases at J, with 14 bases between the two ends. The germline gives CDR1 DFQATT, CDR2 SNEGSKA (reference sequence). The CDR3 is made up of 13 amino acids. DNA of the CDR3: TGCAGTGCTAGATCGACAGTCGGGGGCGAGCAGTACTTC. Residues: CSARSTVGGEQYF.

The chain recombines TRBV25-1 with TRBJ1-2, with D possibly TRBD1 on 5 matching bases. Per the germline V gene, CDR1 is MGHDK and CDR2 is SYGVNS. The CDR3 covers 17 residues. Trimming took 7 bases from V and 4 from J, leaving 25 bases between them. CDR3 protein: CASTDLGGTDGAYGYTF. The CDR3 coding sequence is TGTGCCAGCACCGACCTGGGAGGTACGGACGGGGCCTATGGCTACACCTTC.

This clonotype was detected many times. V usage is TRBV6-6 and J usage is TRBJ2-2, with TRBD2 matching 9 bases. J gave up 2 bases and V 0 bases, and 7 bases lay outside the gene matches. The length of the CDR3 is 18 residues. CDR1 and CDR2 from the germline V gene are MNHNY and SVGAGI (reference sequence). The CDR3 DNA is TGTGCCAGCAGTTACTCGATGGGACTAGCAGCAAACACCGGGGAGCTGTTTTTT. Translating gives CASSYSMGLAANTGELFF.

The V and J genes are TRBV6-2 or TRBV6-3 and TRBJ2-7, with D perhaps matching TRBD1 (5 bases). CDR1 is MNHEY, CDR2 SVGEGT, per germline. This CDR3 contains 15 residues. Trimming stripped 0 bases from V and 7 bases from J, with 16 bases between. CDR3 DNA: TGTGCCAGCAGTTACTCGATCGGCCAGGGTGGGGAGCAGTACTTC. Translating it yields CASSYSIGQGGEQYF.

Comment on this clonotype: A much larger clone differs from this one at a single base, so this may be a read error. In DNA, the CDR3 is TGTGCCTCGGAAAGGGAAAAACAGTTTTTT. This encodes CASEREKQFF. This chain joins TRBV30 and TRBJ1-4; D remains unclear. The germline V gene has CDR1 GTSNPN and CDR2 SVGIG (reference sequence). CDR3 length: 10 residues.

This clonotype has ten or more counts. The chain links TRBV19 to TRBJ2-2; 11 nucleotides line up with TRBD2. Trimming cost V 5 bases and J 1 base; bases outside gene matches: 9. The CDR3 is 18 residues long. Germline V gene lookup returns CDR1 LNHDA and CDR2 SQIVND (reference sequence). CDR3 residues: CASSPQLAGVGNTGELFF. The CDR3 region has the DNA TGTGCCAGTAGTCCCCAACTAGCGGGAGTGGGGAACACCGGGGAGCTGTTTTTT. Drawing the rest from reference TRBV19 and TRBJ2-2, the complete variable domain is DGGITQSPKYLFRKEGQNVTLSCEQNLNHDAMYWYRQDPGQGLRLIYYSQIVNDFQKGDIAEGYSVSREKKESFPLTVTSAQKNPTAFYLCASSPQLAGVGNTGELFFGEGSRLTVL.

Of note for this clonotype: With a far larger clone one base away, a read error is the likely cause. The J gene is TRBJ2-1, the V gene TRBV7-9; the match to TRBD2 covers 9 bases. The CDR3 totals 16 residues. The germline gives CDR1 SEHNR, CDR2 FQNEAQ (reference sequence). This CDR3 is CASSRGPGLAYNEKFF. The CDR3 nucleotides read TGCGCCAGCAGCCGTGGTCCGGGACTAGCATACAATGAGAAGTTCTTC.

This clonotype was recorded once. One base away lies a much larger clone, so this may be a sequencing read error. This chain uses TRBV20-1 with TRBJ2-1; 13 bases fit TRBD2. This CDR3 is built from 14 residues. The germline gives CDR1 DFQATT, CDR2 SNEGSKA (reference sequence). The CDR3 region has the DNA TGCAGTATTACTAGCGGGAGGGGCCGTGGTGAGCAGCTCTTC. This encodes CSITSGRGRGEQLF.

The V gene is TRBV7-9, the J gene TRBJ2-7; D tentatively reads TRBD1 or TRBD2 (5 bases each). V lost 4 bases, J lost 0 bases, and 16 bases lay in between. The germline V gene encodes CDR1 SEHNR and CDR2 FQNEAQ (reference sequence). This CDR3 is built from 16 residues. CDR3 region: CASSSPGTDISYEQYF. In nucleotides, the CDR3 is TGTGCCAGCAGCTCACCCGGGACCGACATCTCCTACGAGCAGTACTTC.

This clonotype occurred many times. V usage is TRBV23-1 and J usage is TRBJ1-2; D may be TRBD1 (5 bases). TRBV23-1 carries the ORF label, with uncertain function. This CDR3 has 13 amino acids. V was trimmed by 6 bases and J by 0 bases, leaving 8 bases between them. CDR3 loop: CASRETANYGYTF. The CDR3 DNA follows: TGCGCCAGCAGGGAGACAGCTAACTATGGCTACACCTTC.

The sample holds many counts of this clonotype. The V call is TRBV7-3, the J call TRBJ2-1; D remains unclear. Deletions cut 5 bases from V and 0 bases from J, with 8 bases between. This CDR3 contains 14 residues. Germline lookup yields CDR1 SGHTA and CDR2 FQGTGA. This CDR3 reads CASSAHPSYNEQFF. In DNA, the CDR3 is TGTGCCAGCAGCGCGCACCCCTCCTACAATGAGCAGTTCTTC.

This clonotype was observed many times. The V and J genes are TRBV7-8 and TRBJ2-1; either TRBD1 or TRBD2 may fit D (5 bases each). The V and J ends lost 1 base and 6 bases respectively, with 10 bases between them. Germline CDR1 reads SGHVS; CDR2 reads FQNEAQ. The CDR3 loop spans 14 amino acids. CDR3 DNA: TGTGCCAGCAGCTTAGTGGGGCGGGCCAATGAGCAGTTCTTC. The encoded protein is CASSLVGRANEQFF.

This clonotype came up many times. The V and J genes are TRBV20-1 and TRBJ2-1; 12 bases fit TRBD2. Germline-derived CDR1 and CDR2 are DFQATT and SNEGSKA (reference sequence). J lost 8 bases, V lost 6 bases, and 8 bases had no gene match. This CDR3 spans 14 amino acids. As DNA, the CDR3 is TGCAGTGCCATGACTAGCGGGAGCAGAGATGAGCAGTTCTTC. Translation: CSAMTSGSRDEQFF.

This clonotype appeared many times. The V gene is TRBV19, the J gene TRBJ2-1; a possible D gene is TRBD2 (5 bases). V was cut by 0 bases and J by 8 bases, with 14 bases left in between. The CDR3 runs 15 residues. CDR1 and CDR2 (germline): LNHDA, SQIVND (reference sequence). CDR3 bases: TGTGCCAGTAGTATAGATTCGGCCCGGGGTTATGAGCAGTTCTTC. This codes for CASSIDSARGYEQFF.

This chain joins TRBV10-1 and TRBJ2-5; 10 bases agree with TRBD2. V shed 2 bases, J shed 1 base, and the junction held 4 bases outside the gene matches. This CDR3 has 16 amino acids. The V gene's germline CDR1 is WNHNN and CDR2 SYGVQD (reference sequence). CDR3 DNA: TGCGCCAGCAGTGAGAGTCTAGCGGGAGCCCAAGAGACCCAGTACTTC. This gives the protein CASSESLAGAQETQYF.

This clonotype was seen many times. This chain connects TRBV7-2 to TRBJ2-3, with D perhaps being TRBD1 or TRBD2 (5 bases each). The V gene lost 1 base and the J gene lost 4 bases, with 12 bases spanning the gap. Germline CDR1 is SGHTA and CDR2 is FQGNSA. The CDR3 length is 15 residues. CDR3 residues: CASSLDGRGADTQYF. The CDR3 DNA follows: TGTGCCAGCAGCTTAGATGGCAGAGGGGCAGATACGCAGTATTTT.

This clonotype was detected a few times. The genes are TRBV15 and TRBJ1-2; D may be TRBD1 (6 bases). The germline V gene encodes CDR1 LNHNV and CDR2 YYDKDF (reference sequence). Trimming removed 1 base from V and 0 bases from J, with 12 bases in between. The CDR3 runs 16 residues. The CDR3 DNA reads TGTGCCACCAGCAGAGCGGGGGCAGGGACTAACTATGGCTACACCTTC. This encodes CATSRAGAGTNYGYTF.

About this clonotype itself: A clone one base away is much larger, so this may be a read error. The CDR3 region is CASSHKNRVFRVTQYF. The DNA for the CDR3 is TGTGCCAGCAGCCATAAGAACAGGGTTTTCCGTGTGACCCAGTACTTC. This chain connects TRBV3-1 to TRBJ2-5, with a tentative D call TRBD1 (6 bases). The CDR3 sequence is 16 residues long. The V gene lost 3 bases and the J gene lost 7 bases, with 21 bases spanning the gap. Germline lookup yields CDR1 LGHDT and CDR2 YNNKEL (reference sequence).

V and J are TRBV20-1 and TRBJ2-5; unclear D gene. Germline loops: CDR1 DFQATT, CDR2 SNEGSKA (reference sequence). The CDR3 is 11 residues long. Trimming cost V 8 bases and J 1 base, with 8 bases left between them. CDR3 amino acids: CSPLRQETQYF. The CDR3 DNA follows: TGCAGTCCCCTCCGCCAAGAGACCCAGTACTTC.

This clonotype showed up many times. This sequence joins TRBV24-1 and TRBJ1-5; possible D gene TRBD1, 6 bases. This CDR3 contains 14 residues. Deletions cut 2 bases from V and 5 bases from J, with 9 bases between. Germline V lookup: CDR1 KGHDR, CDR2 SFDVKD. CDR3 protein: CATSDSQGYQPQHF. The CDR3 DNA reads TGTGCCACCAGTGATTCACAGGGTTATCAGCCCCAGCATTTT.

This clonotype has a count of ten or more. The rearrangement uses TRBV7-9 and TRBJ1-5; D is unclear. The ends were cut back, 1 base at V and 3 bases at J, with 7 bases in the middle. CDR1 and CDR2 from the germline V gene are SEHNR and FQNEAQ (reference sequence). CDR3 length: 14 residues. CDR3 residues: CASSLGADNQPQHF. CDR3 in DNA: TGTGCCAGCAGCTTAGGAGCGGACAATCAGCCCCAGCATTTT.

This clonotype was seen at least ten times. This chain connects TRBV7-9 to TRBJ1-1; no reliable D call. Trimming removed 0 bases from V and 0 bases from J, with 5 bases in between. The germline gives CDR1 SEHNR, CDR2 FQNEAQ (reference sequence). This CDR3 is 14 amino acids long. CDR3 protein: CASSLAVLNTEAFF. DNA for the CDR3: TGTGCCAGCAGCTTAGCCGTTCTGAACACTGAAGCTTTCTTT.